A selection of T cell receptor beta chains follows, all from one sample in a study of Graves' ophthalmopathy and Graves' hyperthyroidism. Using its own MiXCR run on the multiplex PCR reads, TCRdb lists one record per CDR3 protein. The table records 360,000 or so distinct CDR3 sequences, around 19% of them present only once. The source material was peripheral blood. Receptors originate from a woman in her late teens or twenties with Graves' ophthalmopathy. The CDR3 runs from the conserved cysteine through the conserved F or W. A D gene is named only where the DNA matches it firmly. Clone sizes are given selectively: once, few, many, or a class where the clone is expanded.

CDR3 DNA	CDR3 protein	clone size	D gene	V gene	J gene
TGTGCCAGCATGCTGGTCCCCGGGGCCCTTAGGTCGGAGACCCAGTACTTC	CASMLVPGALRSETQYF	many	-	TRBV5-5	TRBJ2-5
TGTGCCAGCAGTTTTATGGGAACCTATGGCTACACCTTC	CASSFMGTYGYTF	-	-	TRBV12-3/TRBV12-4	TRBJ1-2
TGTGCCAGCAGTTTCGGGGACAGGGACCAAGAGACCCAGTACTTC	CASSFGDRDQETQYF	many	TRBD1	TRBV12-3/TRBV12-4	TRBJ2-5
TGTGCCAGCATATCGGGAGGGATGAGCAATCAGCCCCAGCATTTT	CASISGGMSNQPQHF	many	-	TRBV12-3/TRBV12-4	TRBJ1-5
TGTGCCAGCAGCTCTAGTCTCCCCTACGAGCAGTACTTC	CASSSSLPYEQYF	many	-	TRBV28	TRBJ2-7
TGCAGTGGCGGGCTAGCGCCCACTAAATGGCAGGAGACCCAGTACTTC	CSGGLAPTKWQETQYF	many	-	TRBV20-1	TRBJ2-5
TGTGCCAGCAGCTTAGAGGGGGCGGGACAAGCCTACGATACGCAGTATTTT	CASSLEGAGQAYDTQYF	many	-	TRBV7-8	TRBJ2-3
TGTGCCAGCAGTTTTGAGGTGGGCAGCGCACTAAGACGAAACATTCAGTACTTC	CASSFEVGSALRRNIQYF	many	-	TRBV12-3/TRBV12-4	TRBJ2-4
TGCAGCGGGATGCAGGGGAGCCAGTACTTC	CSGMQGSQYF	many	-	TRBV29-1	TRBJ2-5
TGTGCCAGCAGCTTTCTTACCGGGACAGGGCCTATGAAGAGCTACGAGCAGTACTTC	CASSFLTGTGPMKSYEQYF	many	TRBD1	TRBV11-2	TRBJ2-7
TGCAGTGCCCCCCGCCCCAGGGGGATCTACGAGCAGTACTTC	CSAPRPRGIYEQYF	many	TRBD1	TRBV20-1	TRBJ2-7
TGTGCCAGCAGTCCCTCGTGGGAGGCTGGGGCCAACGTCCTGACTTTC	CASSPSWEAGANVLTF	many	-	TRBV6-2/TRBV6-3	TRBJ2-6
TGTGCCAGCAGCCTAGCAGGACGGATGAACACTGAAGCTTTCTTT	CASSLAGRMNTEAFF	many	-	TRBV7-9	TRBJ1-1
TGTGCCAGCAGTTTATTCCAGGGGGTCTATGGCTACACCTTC	CASSLFQGVYGYTF	-	TRBD1	TRBV28	TRBJ1-2
TGTGCCACCAGCAGAGATGGCCTCAACCCCGGGGCCAACGTCCTGACTTTC	CATSRDGLNPGANVLTF	many	-	TRBV15	TRBJ2-6
TGCGCCAGCAGCCAAGCAGGGGGCTACACTGAAGCTTTCTTT	CASSQAGGYTEAFF	many	TRBD1	TRBV4-3	TRBJ1-1
TGTGCCATCAGTGCAGGGGGAGGTCGCCACGAGCAGTACTTC	CAISAGGGRHEQYF	many	-	TRBV10-3	TRBJ2-7
TGTGCCAGCAGGGCAGGGGCAGCGAGGGGCACTGAAGCTTTCTTT	CASRAGAARGTEAFF	many	-	TRBV28	TRBJ1-1
TGTGCCAGCAGTTTAAATCCCCTCTTGAACACTGAAGCTTTCTTT	CASSLNPLLNTEAFF	many	-	TRBV27	TRBJ1-1
TGTGCCAGCAGTTTAGGCGGACGACCCTATGGCTACACCTTC	CASSLGGRPYGYTF	-	-	TRBV28	TRBJ1-2
TGTGCCAGTAGTATATCAGGGACAGGGGGGACGCGAGAGCAGTACTTC	CASSISGTGGTREQYF	many	TRBD1	TRBV19	TRBJ2-7